One and the same sample provided the 24 T cell receptor beta chains below, sequenced in a study of vaccination effects on CD4 cells after COVID-19. Sequencing used immunoSEQ multiplex PCR; TCRdb keeps in-frame clones, though not all of them. This repertoire shows about 38,000 clones, roughly 80% found once; its top ten account for approximately 3%. The antigens these receptors bind are not known. Isolation of CD4+ T cells took place after more than 9 days of culture. The material was CD4+ T cells from PBMCs cultured without peptide, obtained before COVID-19 vaccination. These receptor sequences come from a human donor who received a COVID-19 vaccine.

Only one count was recorded for this clone. The chain uses TRBV6-5 and TRBJ1-4; TRBD1 agrees at 7 bases. The CDR3 is made up of 15 amino acids. The trim removed 2 bases at V and 4 bases at J, leaving 4 bases unmatched. Per the germline V gene, CDR1 is MNHEY and CDR2 is SVGAGI. The CDR3 loop is CASSYQGVLNEKLFF. CDR3 DNA: TGTGCCAGCAGTTACCAGGGGGTCCTTAATGAAAAACTGTTTTTT.

The chain couples TRBV7-2 to TRBJ2-3; no definite D call. Germline loops: CDR1 SGHTA, CDR2 FQGNSA. The CDR3 is 12 residues long. Trimming took off 4 bases at V and 4 bases at J, with 6 bases between the two ends. The CDR3 loop reads CASSSASDTQYF. CDR3 in DNA: TGTGCCAGCAGCTCAGCCTCAGATACGCAGTATTTT.

This chain links TRBV9 with TRBJ1-1; TRBD1 aligns across 7 bases. V was clipped by 4 bases and J by 1 base; unmatched bases: 7. The length of the CDR3 is 15 residues. Germline CDR1 is SGDLS and CDR2 is YYNGEE. Here the CDR3 DNA reads TGTGCCAGCAGCACCCGGGACAGACAGAACACTGAAGCTTTCTTT. This gives the protein CASSTRDRQNTEAFF. Based on the CDR3 plus reference TRBV9 and TRBJ1-1, the full variable domain is DSGVTQTPKHLITATGQRVTLRCSPRSGDLSVYWYQQSLDQGLQFLIQYYNGEERAKGNILERFSAQQFPDLHSELNLSSLELGDSALYFCASSTRDRQNTEAFFGQGTRLTVV.

V usage is TRBV21-1 and J usage is TRBJ2-7. TRBV21-1 is deemed a pseudogene. This CDR3 contains 19 residues. The CDR3 region has the DNA TGTGCCAGCAGCAAAGATGGGGGGCGCCAGGGGGGGTCTTTCTACGAGCAGTACGTC. Translating it yields CASSKDGGRQGGSFYEQYV.

The genes are TRBV10-3 and TRBJ1-1; unclear D gene. The CDR3 has 13 amino acids. V was trimmed by 2 bases and J by 1 base, leaving 5 bases between them. CDR1 and CDR2 (germline): ENHRY, SYGVKD. The CDR3: CAISERENTEAFF. CDR3 nucleotides: TGTGCCATCAGTGAGCGGGAGAACACTGAAGCTTTCTTT.

The gene calls are TRBV5-1 and TRBJ2-5; 10 bases match TRBD1. The trim removed 4 bases at V and 4 bases at J, leaving 7 bases unmatched. This CDR3 is built from 15 residues. Germline V lookup: CDR1 SGHRS, CDR2 YFSETQ. The CDR3 region has the DNA TGCGCCAGCAGCAAAGACAGGGGGCGCGTAGAGACCCAGTACTTC. This encodes CASSKDRGRVETQYF.

V usage is TRBV29-1 and J usage is TRBJ2-3; D ambiguous. CDR3 length equals 14 residues. The ends were cut back, 5 bases at V and 0 bases at J, with 12 bases in the middle. Germline CDR1 reads SQVTM; CDR2 reads ANQGSEA. CDR3 sequence reads: CSVSPATSTDTQYF. The CDR3 bases are TGCAGCGTTTCGCCCGCAACTAGCACAGATACGCAGTATTTT.

The chain recombines TRBV10-1 with TRBJ2-3; D possibly corresponds to TRBD1 (6 bases). This CDR3 has 12 residues. Trimming stripped 5 bases from V and 7 bases from J, with 10 bases between. Germline V gene sequence: CDR1 WNHNN, CDR2 SYGVQD (reference sequence). The CDR3 sequence is CASSSTGYTQYF. The DNA of the CDR3 is TGCGCCAGCAGTTCCACAGGGTATACGCAGTATTTT.

This clone was seen more than once but under ten times. The chain combines TRBV3-1 (or the pseudogene TRBV3-2) with TRBJ1-2; D ambiguous. The CDR3 consists of 14 residues. In germline, CDR1 is LGHDT, CDR2 YNNKEL (reference sequence). V lost 1 base and J 2 bases, leaving 8 bases between the germline ends. The CDR3 coding sequence is TGTGCCAGCAGCCAAGGAAGCGCGAACTATGGCTACACCTTC. This translates into CASSQGSANYGYTF.

This rearrangement joins TRBV10-2 to TRBJ2-5, with D tentatively TRBD1 or TRBD2 (5 bases each). The CDR3 extends over 14 amino acids. In germline, CDR1 is WSHSY, CDR2 SAAADI. V was cut by 3 bases and J by 0 bases, with 8 bases left in between. For the CDR3, the DNA is TGCGCCAGCAGTGAAGGGGAGTACCAAGAGACCCAGTACTTC. It yields the protein CASSEGEYQETQYF.

This clone was detected only once. The V and J genes are TRBV20-1 and TRBJ1-1; D not certain. V lost 3 bases and J lost 11, with 7 bases in between. CDR1 is DFQATT, CDR2 SNEGSKA, per germline (reference sequence). The CDR3 has 9 residues. The CDR3, as DNA: TGCAGTGCTAGGGCGACGGCTTTCTTT. Its protein is CSARATAFF.

The rearrangement joins TRBV7-2 to TRBJ1-2; no firm D call. Germline V gives CDR1 SGHTA, CDR2 FQGNSA. Trimming left V 4 bases short and J 7 bases short, with 16 bases between. The CDR3 has 14 residues. The CDR3 sequence is CASSSIWQEGGYTF. DNA for the CDR3: TGTGCCAGCAGCTCTATTTGGCAGGAAGGTGGCTACACCTTC. The full variable domain, in which reference TRBV7-2 and TRBJ1-2 provide the parts outside the CDR3, is GAGVSQSPSNKVTEKGKDVELRCDPISGHTALYWYRQSLGQGLEFLIYFQGNSAPDKSGLPSDRFSAERTGGSVSTLTIQRTQQEDSAVYLCASSSIWQEGGYTFGSGTRLTVV.

V gene TRBV7-9 combines with J gene TRBJ2-7, with D uncertain. This CDR3 spans 14 amino acids. Germline assignment: CDR1 SEHNR and CDR2 FQNEAQ (reference sequence). The germline V and J ends were trimmed by 1 base and 4 bases, with 11 bases remaining between them. For the CDR3, the DNA is TGTGCCAGCAGCTTAGACGGTAATACATACGAGCAGTACGTC. Its translation is CASSLDGNTYEQYV.

The J gene is TRBJ1-6, the V gene TRBV5-1; TRBD1 matches at 7 bases. This CDR3 has 16 amino acids. The ends lost 2 bases at V and 7 bases at J; junction bases unmatched: 9. Germline CDR1 is SGHRS and CDR2 is YFSETQ. The CDR3 DNA reads TGCGCCAGCAGCTTAAACAGGGGCGAAGTAAATTCACCCCTCCACTTT. Its translation is CASSLNRGEVNSPLHF.

The V call is TRBV18, the J call TRBJ1-5, with no clear D. Germline CDR1 reads KGHSH; CDR2 reads LQKENI. CDR3 size: 13 residues. The V end lost 3 bases, the J end lost 8 bases, and 11 bases lay between the germline ends. The CDR3 nucleotides are TGTGCCAGCTCACCGGGTCTCGCCGAGCCCCAGCATTTT. Protein: CASSPGLAEPQHF.

V usage is TRBV7-7 and J usage is TRBJ1-6; D gene unclear. Trimming stripped 0 bases from V and 8 bases from J, with 5 bases between. Germline V gene data show CDR1 as SSHAT and CDR2 as FNYEAQ (reference sequence). The CDR3 runs 13 residues. CDR3: CASSLAGDSPLHF. The CDR3 DNA follows: TGTGCCAGCAGCTTAGCGGGCGATTCACCCCTCCACTTT.

The chain has TRBV27 and TRBJ2-4; possible D gene TRBD2, 7 bases. V lost 6 bases to trimming and J lost 10 bases, with 13 bases between them. The germline V gene has CDR1 MNHEY and CDR2 SMNVEV (reference sequence). This CDR3 has 12 residues. CDR3 nucleotides: TGTGCCAGCAGAACAGGGAGGGGGATTCAGTACTTC. Its protein is CASRTGRGIQYF.

V gene TRBV18 combines with J gene TRBJ2-2, with D possibly being TRBD1 (5 bases). Germline lookup yields CDR1 KGHSH and CDR2 LQKENI. CDR3 length: 15 residues. Trimming shortened V by 1 base and J by 2 bases, and 8 bases separated the two germline ends. CDR3 residues: CASSPQGSNTGELFF. CDR3 nucleotides: TGTGCCAGCTCACCACAGGGGTCCAACACCGGGGAGCTGTTTTTT.

The gene calls are TRBV3-1 (or the pseudogene TRBV3-2) and TRBJ1-5; a weak D match, TRBD1 (5 bases). Trimming stripped 3 bases from V and 0 bases from J, with 12 bases between. From germline, CDR1 is LGHDT and CDR2 YNNKEL (reference sequence). The CDR3 extends over 16 amino acids. The CDR3 sequence: CASSHSDRYSNQPQHF. The CDR3 DNA reads TGTGCCAGCAGCCACTCCGACAGATATAGCAATCAGCCCCAGCATTTT.

This sequence joins TRBV5-6 and TRBJ2-4; the D is unclear. The germline V gene encodes CDR1 SGHDT and CDR2 YYEEEE. The CDR3 contains 15 residues. V dropped 3 bases and J dropped 0 bases, with 10 bases sitting between them. CDR3 residues: CASSSRLLAKNIQYF. CDR3 coding DNA: TGTGCCAGCAGCTCCCGATTGCTAGCCAAAAACATTCAGTACTTC. The entire variable domain, with the rest obtained from reference TRBV5-6 and TRBJ2-4, is as follows: DAGVTQSPTHLIKTRGQQVTLRCSPKSGHDTVSWYQQALGQGPQFIFQYYEEEERQRGNFPDRFSGHQFPNYSSELNVNALLLGDSALYLCASSSRLLAKNIQYFGAGTRLSVL.

This chain connects TRBV18 to TRBJ2-5, with a possible D match to TRBD1 (5 bases). Germline CDR1 and CDR2: KGHSH and LQKENI. The CDR3 has 14 amino acids. Trimming took 6 bases from V and 0 from J, leaving 11 bases between them. The CDR3 reads CASSQTEYQETQYF. The CDR3 DNA reads TGTGCCAGCTCGCAGACAGAGTACCAAGAGACCCAGTACTTC.

This clone has more than one count but fewer than ten. The J gene is TRBJ1-1, the V gene TRBV20-1; no reliable D call. Trimming removed 5 bases from V and 1 base from J, with 5 bases in between. This CDR3 is built from 11 residues. Looked up from germline, CDR1 is DFQATT and CDR2 is SNEGSKA (reference sequence). The CDR3 DNA is TGCAGTGCTCAGAGGAACACTGAAGCTTTCTTT. This encodes CSAQRNTEAFF.

The V and J genes are TRBV18 and TRBJ2-3, with D tentatively TRBD2 (7 bases). V was pared by 4 bases and J by 6 bases, with 11 bases between. The CDR3 has 13 amino acids. Germline V gene sequence: CDR1 KGHSH, CDR2 LQKENI. CDR3: CASSLGGDDTQYF. CDR3 DNA: TGTGCCAGCTCACTAGGGGGGGACGATACGCAGTATTTT.

The chain joins TRBV7-2 to TRBJ1-5; TRBD1 is a possible D gene (6 bases). Between the trimmed V and J ends, which lost 2 bases and 6 bases, there was a span of 8 bases. CDR1 and CDR2 (germline): SGHTA, FQGNSA. The CDR3 loop spans 13 amino acids. CDR3 nucleotide sequence: TGTGCCAGCAGCTTACAGGGGCGTCAGCCCCAGCATTTT. Amino acids: CASSLQGRQPQHF.